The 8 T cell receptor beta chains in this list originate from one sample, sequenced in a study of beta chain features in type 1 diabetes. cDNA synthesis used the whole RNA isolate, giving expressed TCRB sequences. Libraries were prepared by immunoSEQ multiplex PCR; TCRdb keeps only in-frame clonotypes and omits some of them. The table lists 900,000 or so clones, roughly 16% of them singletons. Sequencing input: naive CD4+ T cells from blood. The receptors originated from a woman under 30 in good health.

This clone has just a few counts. CDR3 in DNA: TGTGCCAGCAGTTGGGGGACAGGGGGGAGTAGCTATGGCTACACCTTC. Residues: CASSWGTGGSSYGYTF. V and J are TRBV6-6 and TRBJ1-2, with 11 nucleotides matching TRBD1. The CDR3 is 16 residues long. After removal of 4 bases from V and 4 bases from J, the junction contained 8 bases not matched to a gene. CDR1 and CDR2 (germline): MNHNY, SVGAGI (reference sequence).

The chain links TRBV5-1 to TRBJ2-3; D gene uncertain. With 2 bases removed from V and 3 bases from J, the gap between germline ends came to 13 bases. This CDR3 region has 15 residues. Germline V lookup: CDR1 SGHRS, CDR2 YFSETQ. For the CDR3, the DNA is TGCGCCAGCAGCTTTACAACAACCAAAACAGATACGCAGTATTTT. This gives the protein CASSFTTTKTDTQYF.

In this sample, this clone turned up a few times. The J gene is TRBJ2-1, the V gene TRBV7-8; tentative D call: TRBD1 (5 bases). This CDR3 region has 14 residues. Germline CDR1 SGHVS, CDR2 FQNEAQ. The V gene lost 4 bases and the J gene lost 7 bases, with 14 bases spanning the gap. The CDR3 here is CASSSIGARNEQFF. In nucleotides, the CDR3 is TGTGCCAGCAGCTCGATTGGGGCGCGAAATGAGCAGTTCTTC.

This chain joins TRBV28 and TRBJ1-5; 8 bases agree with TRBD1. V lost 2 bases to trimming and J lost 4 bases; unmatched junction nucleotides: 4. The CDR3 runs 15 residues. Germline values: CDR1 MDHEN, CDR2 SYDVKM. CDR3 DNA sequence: TGTGCCAGCAGTTTACCCTACAGGGGGAATCAGCCCCAGCATTTT. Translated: CASSLPYRGNQPQHF. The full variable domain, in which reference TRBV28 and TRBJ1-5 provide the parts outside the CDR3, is DVKVTQSSRYLVKRTGEKVFLECVQDMDHENMFWYRQDPGLGLRLIYFSYDVKMKEKGDIPEGYSVSREKKERFSLILESASTNQTSMYLCASSLPYRGNQPQHFGDGTRLSIL.

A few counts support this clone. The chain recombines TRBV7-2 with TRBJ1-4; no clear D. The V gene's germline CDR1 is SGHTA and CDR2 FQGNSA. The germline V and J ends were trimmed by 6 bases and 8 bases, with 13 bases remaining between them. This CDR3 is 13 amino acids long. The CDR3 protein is CASRLSMAEKLFF. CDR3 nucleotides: TGTGCCAGCAGATTGTCGATGGCCGAAAAACTGTTTTTT.

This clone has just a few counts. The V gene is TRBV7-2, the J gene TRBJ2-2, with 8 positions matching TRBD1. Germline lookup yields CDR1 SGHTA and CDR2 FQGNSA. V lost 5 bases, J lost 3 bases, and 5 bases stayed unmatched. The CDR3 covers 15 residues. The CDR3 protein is CASSTTGVYTGELFF. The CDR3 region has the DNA TGTGCCAGCAGCACGACAGGGGTGTACACCGGGGAGCTGTTTTTT.

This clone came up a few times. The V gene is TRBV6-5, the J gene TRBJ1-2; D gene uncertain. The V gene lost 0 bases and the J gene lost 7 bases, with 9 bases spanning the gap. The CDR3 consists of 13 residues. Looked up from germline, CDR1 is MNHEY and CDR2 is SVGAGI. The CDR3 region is CASSYSVFGGYTF. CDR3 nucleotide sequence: TGTGCCAGCAGTTACTCGGTCTTTGGTGGCTACACCTTC.

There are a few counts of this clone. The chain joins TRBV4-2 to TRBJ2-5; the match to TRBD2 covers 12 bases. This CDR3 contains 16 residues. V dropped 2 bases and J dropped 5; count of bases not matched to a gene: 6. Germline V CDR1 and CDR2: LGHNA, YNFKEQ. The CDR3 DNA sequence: TGTGCCAGCAGCCAACAGCTAGCGGGAGGGCGGGAGACCCAGTACTTC. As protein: CASSQQLAGGRETQYF.